The rows below give T cell receptor beta chains drawn from one sample of a study of control samples from healthy donors and cancer patients. The method was immunoSEQ multiplex PCR; TCRdb's version includes in-frame clones alone and lacks a portion of them. The repertoire holds 40,000 to 50,000 clones, with more than 65% as singletons. The sample consisted of formalin-fixed, paraffin-embedded tissue. The receptors stem from a male donor with melanoma. Both conserved end residues are part of each CDR3. D genes are given only for firm matches. Size is omitted from some rows. Given values are once, few, many or a class for expanded clones.

size,J,D,V,DNA,CDR3
-,TRBJ1-1,TRBD1,TRBV6-1,TGTGCCAGCAGTGAATCAGGGGGAAGTACTGAAGCTTTCTTT,CASSESGGSTEAFF
-,TRBJ1-1,TRBD1,TRBV10-3,TGTGCCATCAGAGCCGGGACAGAATTGAACACTGAAGCTTTCTTT,CAIRAGTELNTEAFF
-,TRBJ2-5,-,TRBV29-1,TGCAGCGTTGCAGGGGGCGGGAGGGCCCAAGAGACCCAGTACTTC,CSVAGGGRAQETQYF
-,TRBJ2-3,TRBD2,TRBV11-3,TGTGCCAGCAGCTTAGGGCCCTCAAGCGCTAGCGGGAGAGATACGCAGTATTTT,CASSLGPSSASGRDTQYF
-,TRBJ2-7,-,TRBV18,TGTGCCAGCTCACCATCACTAGAGTTCTACGAGCAGTACTTC,CASSPSLEFYEQYF
-,TRBJ2-3,-,TRBV9,TGTGCCAGCAGCGTACAGGACAGCCTCACAGATACGCAGTATTTT,CASSVQDSLTDTQYF
once,TRBJ1-1,-,TRBV19,TGTGCCAGTAGTATTGGGTATTACGGTGAAGCTTTCTTT,CASSIGYYGEAFF
once,TRBJ2-1,-,TRBV19,TGTGCCAGTCACCCCCGGGACCAGTCCTACAATGAGCAGTTCTTC,CASHPRDQSYNEQFF
-,TRBJ2-3,-,TRBV28,TGTGCCAGCAGTTGGGTCCCCAGCACAGATACGCAGTATTTT,CASSWVPSTDTQYF
few,TRBJ2-7,TRBD2,TRBV11-2,TGTGCCAGCAGCCCGCTCGCGGGACTAGCGCTCTACGAGCAGTACTTC,CASSPLAGLALYEQYF
few,TRBJ1-1,-,TRBV21-1,TGTGCCAGCAGCCAAGCGATGGACAGGGACATGAACACTGAAGCTTTCTTT,CASSQAMDRDMNTEAFF
many,TRBJ2-5,TRBD1,TRBV2,TGTGCCAGCAGTCTCGACAGGGGGCAGTTCGAGTACCAAGAGACCCAGTACTTC,CASSLDRGQFEYQETQYF
-,TRBJ2-5,TRBD1,TRBV28,TGTGCCAGCAGTTTTGTGTCCGGACAGGGAGGACGGACCCAGTACTTC,CASSFVSGQGGRTQYF
-,TRBJ1-1,TRBD1,TRBV7-9,TGTGCCAGCAGCAAACAGGGACAGGGGGCCAACACTGAAGCTTTCTTT,CASSKQGQGANTEAFF
-,TRBJ2-3,-,TRBV24-1,TGTGCCACCAGTGATTTATGGACAGATACGCAGTATTTT,CATSDLWTDTQYF
-,TRBJ2-5,TRBD1,TRBV27,TGTGCCAACAGGCGTACCCCCTTTCGGGACAGGAAAGAGACCCAGTACTTC,CANRRTPFRDRKETQYF
-,TRBJ1-2,-,TRBV7-2,TGTGCCAGCAGCCTCAGGGACCCCGGGAGGGGGTATGGCTACACCTTC,CASSLRDPGRGYGYTF
-,TRBJ1-4,TRBD1,TRBV19,TGTGCCAGTAGCCCTAGGGGACAGGAAAATGAAAAACTGTTTTTT,CASSPRGQENEKLFF
-,TRBJ2-6,-,TRBV12-5,TGTGCTAGTGGTTTGTTCAGGACCTCTGGGGCCAACGTCCTGACTTTC,CASGLFRTSGANVLTF
-,TRBJ2-5,-,TRBV7-9,TGTGCCAGCAGCTCCTCTGGCGGGCCCAATCAAGAGACCCAGTACTTC,CASSSSGGPNQETQYF
-,TRBJ2-1,-,TRBV5-1,TGCGCCAGCAGCTTGGAGCCGGGAGTTGTTGGTAAGCAGTTCTTC,CASSLEPGVVGKQFF
-,TRBJ2-7,-,TRBV5-1,TGCGCCAGCAGCCCCTTGGGGGAGTGGGAGCAGTACTTC,CASSPLGEWEQYF
once,TRBJ2-4,-,TRBV28,TGTGCCAGCAGTTGGCACCAGGACGTGGTTCAGTACTTC,CASSWHQDVVQYF
-,TRBJ1-2,TRBD1,TRBV4-2,TGTGCCAGCAGTTCCGGGACAGGGGGAGCTTATGGCTACACCTTC,CASSSGTGGAYGYTF
once,TRBJ1-3,-,TRBV29-1,TGCAGCGTAAGGGACCCTGGAAACACCATATATTTT,CSVRDPGNTIYF
-,TRBJ2-3,TRBD2,TRBV6-2/TRBV6-3,TGTGCCAGCAGTTATATCTCAGCATCTAGCGGGGCAGGGTATTTT,CASSYISASSGAGYF
-,TRBJ2-7,-,TRBV19,TGTGCCAGTAGTTTACGGGTCTCCTACGAGCAGTACTTC,CASSLRVSYEQYF
-,TRBJ2-7,-,TRBV28,TGTGCCAGCAGTTTATTGGGGAAGCAGTACTTC,CASSLLGKQYF
-,TRBJ1-6,-,TRBV11-2,TGTGCCAGCAGCGCCTCCTCGGGTTCACCCCTCCACTTT,CASSASSGSPLHF
-,TRBJ2-7,TRBD2,TRBV7-9,TGTGCCAGCAGCTCCATAGCGGGAGGGCCTAGGGCCTACGAGCAGTACTTC,CASSSIAGGPRAYEQYF
few,TRBJ2-1,TRBD2,TRBV7-8,TGTGCCAGCAGCTTCCCTAGCGGGTTTATGAATGAGCAGTTCTTC,CASSFPSGFMNEQFF
-,TRBJ1-2,-,TRBV5-1,TGCGCCAGCAGGAGGTGGGCAGGGGACGGCTACACCTTC,CASRRWAGDGYTF
-,TRBJ2-5,TRBD2,TRBV6-5,TGTGCCAGCAAAAGGACTAGCGGGCTGGCAATTTACTTC,CASKRTSGLAIYF
-,TRBJ2-7,TRBD2,TRBV5-1,TGCGCCAGCACCCTGGCGGGGGGCTGGAACGAGCAGTACTTC,CASTLAGGWNEQYF
-,TRBJ2-1,-,TRBV30,TGTGCCTGGACGGCGAGCTCCTACAATGAGCAGTTCTTC,CAWTASSYNEQFF
-,TRBJ1-5,-,TRBV28,TGTGCCAGCACCTCGCGGGGGCGAGGCGGCAGGCCCCAGCATTTT,CASTSRGRGGRPQHF
-,TRBJ2-7,-,TRBV5-1,TGCGCCAGCAGCTTGGGCTTCGGAGATCAGAGCTCCTACGAGCAGTACTTC,CASSLGFGDQSSYEQYF
many,TRBJ2-3,TRBD1,TRBV7-6,TGTGCCAGCAGCCCCCCGGGACAGGGGTTCGAGACGCAGTATTTT,CASSPPGQGFETQYF
few,TRBJ1-2,TRBD1,TRBV3-1/TRBV3-2,TGTGCCAGCAGCGGGACAGGGGACTATGGCTACACCTTC,CASSGTGDYGYTF
-,TRBJ2-7,-,TRBV27,TGTGCCAGCAGGGGACTCGGAGGCCTTAAGGACGAGCAGTACTTC,CASRGLGGLKDEQYF
-,TRBJ1-1,-,TRBV1,TGCACCAGCAGCCCCGGGGCGAACACTGAAGCTTTCTTT,CTSSPGANTEAFF
-,TRBJ2-1,TRBD2,TRBV15,TGTGCCACCAGCTCCCAACCGGGAGGGAGCTACAATGAGCAGTTCTTC,CATSSQPGGSYNEQFF
few,TRBJ2-7,TRBD1,TRBV2,TGTGCCAGCAGCCGAACAGGGGACGAGCAGTACTTC,CASSRTGDEQYF
-,TRBJ2-7,-,TRBV7-9,TGTGCCAGCAGCTTCTTTGAGAACGAGCAGTACTTC,CASSFFENEQYF
-,TRBJ1-1,TRBD1,TRBV3-1/TRBV3-2,TGTGCCAGCAGCCAAGGGGGGACAGGGACCTACACTGAAGCTTTCTTT,CASSQGGTGTYTEAFF
-,TRBJ1-4,-,TRBV2,TGTGCCAGCAGTAGAGGGGAGGTAAATGAAAAACTGTTTTTT,CASSRGEVNEKLFF
-,TRBJ1-1,TRBD1,TRBV19,TGTGCCAGTAGTATAGTTGGCAGGGGGCAAGACGCTTTCTTT,CASSIVGRGQDAFF
-,TRBJ2-7,TRBD1,TRBV19,TGTGCCAGTAGAACGACAGGGGCCCAGGGATACGAGCAGTACTTC,CASRTTGAQGYEQYF
few,TRBJ2-7,TRBD2,TRBV6-6,TGTGCCAGCAGTTGGGGGACTAGCGGCTACGAGCAGTACTTC,CASSWGTSGYEQYF
-,TRBJ2-7,-,TRBV10-1,TGCGCCAGCAGGGGCGGCGGGCACGAGCAGTACTTC,CASRGGGHEQYF
-,TRBJ2-3,TRBD2,TRBV28,TGTGCCAGCAAGCCCCTTGGCGGGAGTATCACAGATACGCAGTATTTT,CASKPLGGSITDTQYF
-,TRBJ2-3,-,TRBV5-1,TGCGCCAGCACCCAGGGAACCTCAGATACGCAGTATTTT,CASTQGTSDTQYF
-,TRBJ1-4,-,TRBV3-1/TRBV3-2,TGTGCCAGCAGCCCCCGGGGGCTTAATGAAAAACTGTTTTTT,CASSPRGLNEKLFF
-,TRBJ1-5,-,TRBV2,TGTGCCAGCAGTGAGGGGCAGACTACCAATCAGCCCCAGCATTTT,CASSEGQTTNQPQHF
-,TRBJ1-2,-,TRBV11-2,TGTGCCAGCAGCCCTGGAAAGAGCAGGCATATCTATGGCTACACCTTC,CASSPGKSRHIYGYTF
-,TRBJ2-5,-,TRBV29-1,TGCAGCGTTAGCCGAGACTCACGGGGGGAGACCCAGTACTTC,CSVSRDSRGETQYF
once,TRBJ2-1,-,TRBV7-2,TGTGCCAGCAGCGATGGAAAGAGCTCCTACAATGAGCAGTTCTTC,CASSDGKSSYNEQFF
-,TRBJ2-5,TRBD2,TRBV3-1/TRBV3-2,TGTGCCAGCGGTGGGACTAGCGGGATCCAAGAGACCCAGTACTTC,CASGGTSGIQETQYF
-,TRBJ1-2,TRBD1,TRBV3-1/TRBV3-2,TGTGCCAGCAGCCAAACCGGGACAGGGATTGGCCGCGATGGCTACACCTTC,CASSQTGTGIGRDGYTF